This T cell receptor (beta chain) came from a study of T-cell reconstitution after alpha-beta-depleted transplantation in children. Germline V gene data show CDR1 as LGHDT and CDR2 as YNNKEL (reference sequence). V was shortened by 2 bases and J by 2 bases, with 9 bases between the two germline ends. The CDR3 totals 14 residues. Overall study results and limits: Newly generated T cells supplied most T-cell counts and diversity one year post-transplant. It was reported that alpha-beta T cells came from several hundred expanded graft clones (about two months after transplant).

Preparation of the TCRbeta library used unique molecular identifiers. One entry per CDR3 protein results from TCRdb running MiXCR on the PCR reads. The repertoire holds about 980,000 distinct CDR3 sequences, with less than 30% as singletons. In its sample, this clonotype was seen many times. The antigen is unknown. The chain joins TRBV3-1 to TRBJ1-1; D gene unclear. The source material was PBMCs, mostly from graft donor cells, sampled 360 days after TCRalphabeta/CD19-depleted stem cell transplant. The receptor was derived from a boy in the first two years of life who had a stem cell transplant for SCID, so the T cells may come from the graft donor. CDR3: CASSQPGVNTEAFF. The CDR3 nucleotides are TGTGCCAGCAGCCAACCGGGAGTTAACACTGAAGCTTTCTTT.